This T cell receptor beta chain was recovered during a study of neurological immune-mediated disorders. For the unsorted libraries, 2 million PBMCs stored at -80 C served as input. A single run covered 15-18 subjects with over 180 million TCR-beta sequences. TCRdb fed the 5' RACE reads into MiXCR, producing one record per CDR3 protein. Counted here are 30,000 to 45,000 distinct CDR3 sequences, 10% occurring once; the ten biggest clones make up approximately 7%. This clonotype was recorded many times. The ends were cut back, 3 bases at V and 0 bases at J, with 15 bases in the middle. CDR3 length: 15 amino acids. Germline-derived CDR1 and CDR2 are DFQATT and SNEGSKA (reference sequence).

The specimen sequenced was PBMCs. V and J are TRBV20-1 and TRBJ2-7; perhaps TRBD2 as D (5 bases). This receptor was taken from a woman in her twenties or thirties with HTLV-1-associated myelopathy (HAM/TSP). As DNA, the CDR3 is TGCAGTGCTAGCGGGCCGGGAAAAAGCTCCTACGAGCAGTACTTC. The encoded protein is CSASGPGKSSYEQYF.